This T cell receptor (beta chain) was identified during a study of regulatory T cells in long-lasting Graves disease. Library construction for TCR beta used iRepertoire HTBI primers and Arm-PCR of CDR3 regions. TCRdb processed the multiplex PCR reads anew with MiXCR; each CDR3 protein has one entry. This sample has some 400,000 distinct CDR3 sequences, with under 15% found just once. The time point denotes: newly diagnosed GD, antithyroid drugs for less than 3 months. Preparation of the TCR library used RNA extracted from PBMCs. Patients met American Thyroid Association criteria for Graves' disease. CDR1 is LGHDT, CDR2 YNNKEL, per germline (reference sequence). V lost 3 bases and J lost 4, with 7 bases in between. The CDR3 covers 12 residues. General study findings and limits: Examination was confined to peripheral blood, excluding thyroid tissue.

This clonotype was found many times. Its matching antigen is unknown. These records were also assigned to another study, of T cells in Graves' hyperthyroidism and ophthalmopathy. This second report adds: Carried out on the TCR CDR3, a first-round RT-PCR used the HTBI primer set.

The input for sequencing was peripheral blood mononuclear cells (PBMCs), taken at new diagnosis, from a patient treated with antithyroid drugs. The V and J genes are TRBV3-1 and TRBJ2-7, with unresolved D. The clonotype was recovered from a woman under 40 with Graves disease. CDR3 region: CASSHESYEQYF. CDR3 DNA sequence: TGTGCCAGCAGCCACGAATCGTACGAGCAGTACTTC.